A selection of T cell receptor beta chains follows, all from one sample in a study of PD-L1 blockade in urothelial cancer. Using immunoSEQ multiplex PCR, the repertoire was profiled, and TCRdb retains in-frame clones only, with some absent. The sample records around 66,000 clones, about nine tenths being singletons. The sample consisted of PBMCs, taken around atezolizumab (anti-PD-L1) treatment. The source is a man in his 60s with urothelial cancer. CDR3s include the opening cysteine and the closing phenylalanine or tryptophan. A D gene is named only where the DNA matches it firmly. A clone size is listed for some rows: how often the clone was seen (once, few, many), or a class if it is expanded.

J: TRBJ2-7; D: NA; size: NA; V: TRBV30; DNA: TGTGCCTGGGACCGGGTCCCGGTCTACGAGCAGTACTTC; CDR3: CAWDRVPVYEQYF
J: TRBJ1-5; D: NA; size: once; V: TRBV28; DNA: TGTGCCAGCAGTTTAATTCCCGGGGTTAGGCAGCCCCAGCATTTT; CDR3: CASSLIPGVRQPQHF
J: TRBJ1-5; D: TRBD1; size: NA; V: TRBV27; DNA: TGTGCCAGCAGTATCGGGACAGGGGACCCCCCTAAGCCCCAGCATTTT; CDR3: CASSIGTGDPPKPQHF
J: TRBJ2-7; D: TRBD1; size: few; V: TRBV7-3; DNA: TGTGCCAGCAGCTTAGGGACAGGCTCCTACGAGCAGTACTTC; CDR3: CASSLGTGSYEQYF
J: TRBJ2-2; D: NA; size: NA; V: TRBV28; DNA: TGTGCCAGCAGGGCCCAGGGGCAGGGCACCGGGGAGCTGTTTTTT; CDR3: CASRAQGQGTGELFF
J: TRBJ2-7; D: TRBD1; size: NA; V: TRBV5-1; DNA: TGCGCCAGCAGCTCAGGGACAGGGGGCTACGAGCAGTACTTC; CDR3: CASSSGTGGYEQYF
J: TRBJ1-2; D: NA; size: NA; V: TRBV6-5; DNA: TGTGCCAGCAGTCCCACAAGAAGAGGCTACACCTTC; CDR3: CASSPTRRGYTF
J: TRBJ1-4; D: NA; size: NA; V: TRBV28; DNA: TGTGCCAGCAGCCCTGGGGGCAGGGGAAGGGAAAAACTGTTTTTT; CDR3: CASSPGGRGREKLFF
J: TRBJ1-2; D: NA; size: NA; V: TRBV7-9; DNA: TGTGCCAGCAGCTTAGGGGCGGGAGGTGACTATGGCTACACCTTC; CDR3: CASSLGAGGDYGYTF
J: TRBJ1-1; D: TRBD1; size: NA; V: TRBV7-3; DNA: TGTGCCAGCAGCCCTACAGGGGAAGTTGATTTCTTT; CDR3: CASSPTGEVDFF
J: TRBJ1-4; D: NA; size: NA; V: TRBV6-6; DNA: TGTGCCAGCAGTTATGCGGGGGCGATTGAAAAACTGTTTTTT; CDR3: CASSYAGAIEKLFF
J: TRBJ1-4; D: NA; size: NA; V: TRBV10-1; DNA: TGCGCCAGCAGTGAGTCGAGGGCGGACTATAATGAAAAACTGTTTTTT; CDR3: CASSESRADYNEKLFF
J: TRBJ1-2; D: TRBD1; size: NA; V: TRBV5-6; DNA: TGTGCCAGCAGCTCCCTTTGGCGGGACAGATCGAACTATGGCTACACCTTC; CDR3: CASSSLWRDRSNYGYTF
J: TRBJ2-7; D: TRBD1; size: few; V: TRBV19; DNA: TGTGCCAGTAGACCCGGACAGGCACAAGGCAACGAGCAGTACTTC; CDR3: CASRPGQAQGNEQYF
J: TRBJ2-5; D: NA; size: NA; V: TRBV30; DNA: TGTGCCTGGAGAGGGGCAAACCAAGAGACCCAGTACTTC; CDR3: CAWRGANQETQYF
J: TRBJ1-2; D: TRBD1; size: NA; V: TRBV4-1; DNA: TGCGCCAGCAGCCCCCGGGACAGGGAAGCTATGGGCTACACCTTC; CDR3: CASSPRDREAMGYTF
J: TRBJ1-1; D: NA; size: NA; V: TRBV30; DNA: TGTGCCTGGAGTGGCGTTGCTGAAGCTTTCTTT; CDR3: CAWSGVAEAFF
J: TRBJ2-1; D: TRBD2; size: NA; V: TRBV7-9; DNA: TGTGCCGGGAGGGGAACCTCCCACAATGAGCAGTTCTTC; CDR3: CAGRGTSHNEQFF
J: TRBJ2-6; D: TRBD1; size: NA; V: TRBV30; DNA: TGTGCCTGGGCGACAGGGTGGAACTCGGGGGCCAACGTCCTGACTTTC; CDR3: CAWATGWNSGANVLTF
J: TRBJ1-1; D: NA; size: NA; V: TRBV6-1; DNA: TGTGCCAGCATCCTAGACAGGTCCTTTAACACTGAAGCTTTCTTT; CDR3: CASILDRSFNTEAFF
J: TRBJ1-2; D: TRBD1; size: NA; V: TRBV5-4; DNA: TGTGCCAGCAGCCAGACAGGGCTCCGCTATGGCTACACCTTC; CDR3: CASSQTGLRYGYTF
J: TRBJ1-3; D: NA; size: NA; V: TRBV7-2; DNA: TGTGCCAGCAGCTTAGCCGGGATACTGATCTCTGGAAACACCATATATTTT; CDR3: CASSLAGILISGNTIYF
J: TRBJ1-2; D: NA; size: NA; V: TRBV19; DNA: TGTGCCACCTCGTCGGGGGGCGCAAACTATGGCTACACCTTC; CDR3: CATSSGGANYGYTF
J: TRBJ1-2; D: NA; size: NA; V: TRBV6-1; DNA: TGTGCCAGCAGTGAAGTAGCAGCGAGGAACTATGGCTACACCTTC; CDR3: CASSEVAARNYGYTF
J: TRBJ1-5; D: TRBD1; size: NA; V: TRBV28; DNA: TGTGCCAGCAGTTTCCACTCGACAGGGGTCCAGCCCCAGCATTTT; CDR3: CASSFHSTGVQPQHF
J: TRBJ2-1; D: TRBD2; size: many; V: TRBV10-3; DNA: TGTGCCATCGCGGGGAAGAGCGGGACCTACAATGAGCAGTTCTTC; CDR3: CAIAGKSGTYNEQFF
J: TRBJ1-1; D: NA; size: NA; V: TRBV27; DNA: TGTGCCAGCAACTACAGGCGGAACACTGAAGCTTTCTTT; CDR3: CASNYRRNTEAFF